These 29 T cell receptor beta chains share one sample of origin, sequenced in a study of shared clonotypes between healthy human individuals. Libraries were prepared by immunoSEQ multiplex PCR; TCRdb keeps only in-frame clonotypes and omits some of them. The sample yields about 600,000 clones, roughly 97% seen once. Sequencing was done on a sample of naive CD4+ T cells sorted from blood. Specified subset: CD45RA+ positively selected. The receptor source for this set is a woman in her twenties or thirties in good health.

This sequence joins TRBV27 and TRBJ2-1; 9 bases map to TRBD2. V shed 6 bases, J shed 4 bases, and the junction held 7 bases outside the gene matches. CDR3 size: 15 residues. Germline V gene sequence: CDR1 MNHEY, CDR2 SMNVEV (reference sequence). The CDR3 DNA follows: TGTGCCAGCAGAGGGAGCGGGAGGAATTACAATGAGCAGTTCTTC. The encoded protein is CASRGSGRNYNEQFF.

This chain uses TRBV28 with TRBJ1-4, with D unclear. The V end was cut by 6 bases, the J end by 1 base, with 15 bases between. The CDR3 is 16 residues long. Germline V gene lookup returns CDR1 MDHEN and CDR2 SYDVKM. The CDR3 is CASSLVHRVTNEKLFF. The CDR3 region has the DNA TGTGCCAGCAGCCTAGTCCACCGGGTAACTAATGAAAAACTGTTTTTT.

Written as DNA, the CDR3 is TGTGCCTGGAGTGTACTAGGACTAGCGCCGAACACCGGGGAGCTGTTTTTT. Translation: CAWSVLGLAPNTGELFF. The J gene is TRBJ2-2, the V gene TRBV30; TRBD2 matches at 9 bases. This CDR3 has 17 residues. V lost 0 bases to trimming and J lost 0 bases; unmatched junction nucleotides: 5. The germline gives CDR1 GTSNPN, CDR2 SVGIG (reference sequence).

The genes are TRBV5-4 and TRBJ2-3, with unresolved D. The CDR3 totals 12 residues. Germline V gene data show CDR1 as SGHNT and CDR2 as YYREEE (reference sequence). The V end was cut by 1 base, the J end by 2 bases, with 2 bases between. This CDR3 reads CASSLITDTQYF. As DNA, the CDR3 is TGTGCCAGCAGCTTGATCACAGATACGCAGTATTTT.

This chain uses TRBV13 with TRBJ2-3, with TRBD2 identical over 7 bases. The junction had 9 bases not matched to a gene; V was cut back by 3 bases and J by 3 bases. CDR1 and CDR2 from the germline V gene are PRHDT and FYEKMQ (reference sequence). CDR3 size: 16 residues. The CDR3 nucleotides read TGTGCCAGCAGCTTTCAGACTAGCCCGGAGACAGATACGCAGTATTTT. Its protein is CASSFQTSPETDTQYF.

This chain connects TRBV29-1 to TRBJ2-6; D unclear. Per germline, CDR1 SQVTM and CDR2 ANQGSEA. The V end lost 2 bases, the J end lost 1 base, and 0 bases lay between the germline ends. The CDR3 consists of 12 residues. CDR3 region: CSVESGANVLTF. Written as DNA, the CDR3 is TGCAGCGTTGAATCTGGGGCCAACGTCCTGACTTTC.

The rearrangement uses TRBV7-2 and TRBJ2-3; D is possibly TRBD1 or TRBD2 (5 bases each). CDR1 is SGHTA, CDR2 FQGNSA, per germline. V was clipped by 6 bases and J by 2 bases, with 12 bases between them. The length of the CDR3 is 14 residues. The CDR3 DNA follows: TGTGCCAGCAGGTCGGGACCCTCCACAGATACGCAGTATTTT. Translating gives CASRSGPSTDTQYF.

The CDR3 protein is CASRSSGAGANVLTF. For the CDR3, the DNA is TGTGCCAGCAGATCATCAGGGGCTGGGGCCAACGTCCTGACTTTC. This chain uses TRBV6-5 with TRBJ2-6; D might be TRBD1 (6 bases). CDR1 is MNHEY, CDR2 SVGAGI, per germline. This CDR3 comprises 15 residues. The V and J ends lost 6 bases and 2 bases respectively, with 11 bases between them.

This chain connects TRBV28 to TRBJ1-5; 7 bases agree with TRBD1. The ends lost 2 bases at V and 2 bases at J; junction bases unmatched: 9. The germline CDR1 and CDR2 sequences are MDHEN and SYDVKM. The CDR3 runs to 17 residues. In nucleotides, the CDR3 is TGTGCCAGCAGTTTACAGGGGGGGTTTAGGGGCAATCAGCCCCAGCATTTT. This encodes CASSLQGGFRGNQPQHF.

This chain uses TRBV2 with TRBJ2-3; 12 positions match TRBD2. Trimming removed 2 bases from V and 6 bases from J; junction bases left unmatched: 3. Germline values: CDR1 SNHLY, CDR2 FYNNEI. There are 15 residues in the CDR3. The CDR3 DNA follows: TGTGCCAGCAGTGAAAAGACTAGCGGGAGTGATACGCAGTATTTT. Its protein product is CASSEKTSGSDTQYF.

The chain has TRBV11-2 and TRBJ2-4; D remains ambiguous. The CDR3 consists of 14 residues. Trimming shortened V by 3 bases and J by 3 bases, and 9 bases separated the two germline ends. The germline CDR1 and CDR2 sequences are SGHAT and FQNNGV. CDR3 amino acids: CASSFRSHKNIQYF. In DNA form, the CDR3 reads TGTGCCAGCAGCTTTCGTTCCCACAAAAACATTCAGTACTTC.

This chain connects TRBV10-3 to TRBJ1-1, with TRBD1 as a possible D gene (5 bases). V dropped 6 bases and J dropped 2 bases, with 13 bases sitting between them. CDR3 size: 14 residues. Per the germline V gene, CDR1 is ENHRY and CDR2 is SYGVKD. The CDR3 sequence is CAISQGRDNTEAFF. In DNA, the CDR3 is TGTGCCATCAGCCAGGGAAGGGATAACACTGAAGCTTTCTTT.

The chain employs TRBV18 and TRBJ2-1; 9 bases line up with TRBD2. Germline V gene lookup returns CDR1 KGHSH and CDR2 LQKENI. CDR3 length: 15 residues. Trimming took 3 bases from V and 9 from J; bases not matched to a gene: 9. The CDR3 here is CASSPFGTSFSEQFF. The CDR3 bases are TGTGCCAGCTCACCCTTCGGGACTAGCTTTAGTGAGCAGTTCTTC.

V and J are TRBV11-2 and TRBJ2-4, with D unresolved. Germline assignment: CDR1 SGHAT and CDR2 FQNNGV. The length of the CDR3 is 11 residues. V was cut by 5 bases and J by 8 bases, with 7 bases left in between. CDR3 sequence reads: CASSPSDIQYF. The CDR3 DNA reads TGTGCCAGCAGCCCGTCAGACATTCAGTACTTC.

The chain carries TRBV6-6 and TRBJ2-2, with 9 bases identical to TRBD1. Trimming removed 4 bases from V and 5 bases from J; junction bases left unmatched: 5. Germline lookup yields CDR1 MNHNY and CDR2 SVGAGI (reference sequence). CDR3 length: 15 amino acids. The CDR3 DNA reads as TGTGCCAGCAGTTCGACGGACAGGGGTACCGGGGAGCTGTTTTTT. Translating it yields CASSSTDRGTGELFF.

This clone was detected only once. The genes are TRBV10-3 and TRBJ1-1; D remains ambiguous. CDR3 length: 12 residues. V dropped 7 bases and J dropped 10 bases, with 16 bases sitting between them. Germline lookup yields CDR1 ENHRY and CDR2 SYGVKD. CDR3 loop: CAINQGRKAAFF. The CDR3 DNA is TGTGCCATCAATCAAGGGAGGAAGGCAGCTTTCTTT.

The rearrangement links TRBV28 to TRBJ2-7; 8 bases agree with TRBD2. CDR3 length: 15 residues. Germline CDR1 is MDHEN and CDR2 is SYDVKM. With 3 bases clipped from V and 2 bases from J, the junction kept 6 bases outside the gene matches. The CDR3 is CASSFSLAVPYEQYF. For the CDR3, the DNA is TGTGCCAGCAGTTTTTCACTAGCGGTGCCCTACGAGCAGTACTTC.

The gene calls are TRBV6-5 and TRBJ1-5; D may be TRBD1 (5 bases). This CDR3 has 13 residues. V lost 8 bases to trimming and J lost 3 bases, with 11 bases between them. Germline CDR1 is MNHEY and CDR2 is SVGAGI. DNA of the CDR3: TGTGCCAGCGGTTGGGGGTACAATCAGCCCCAGCATTTT. Translation gives CASGWGYNQPQHF.

This chain uses TRBV11-1 with TRBJ1-1; 7 bases align to TRBD1. CDR1 is SGHAT and CDR2 is FQDESV in the germline V gene (reference sequence). The CDR3 contains 17 residues. The V segment lost 7 bases and the J segment 1 base; nucleotides outside the gene matches: 15. The CDR3 coding sequence is TGTGCCAGCACCCACGGCAGGGGGTCCGGAAAGAACACTGAAGCTTTCTTT. It yields the protein CASTHGRGSGKNTEAFF.

The V gene is TRBV28, the J gene TRBJ2-5, with 10 bases fitting TRBD1. The DNA end is more similar to TRBJ2-7, so the J call may be wrong. The CDR3 is 17 amino acids. Looked up from germline, CDR1 is MDHEN and CDR2 is SYDVKM. The DNA of the CDR3 is TGTGCCAGCGGAATCTTTGCCGGGACAGGGGTCCCCTACGAGCAGTACTTC. Translating it yields CASGIFAGTGVPYEQYF.

V usage is TRBV6-1 and J usage is TRBJ2-1, with D unclear. The CDR3 has 14 residues. The V gene lost 6 bases and the J gene lost 5 bases, with 14 bases spanning the gap. Germline V CDR1 and CDR2: MNHNS, SASEGT. CDR3 sequence: CASRSRLTDNEQFF. The CDR3 region has the DNA TGTGCCAGCAGAAGCAGGCTAACGGACAATGAGCAGTTCTTC.

In regard to this clone: Within the sample, other DNA sequences also encode this same CDR3. The chain uses TRBV10-3 and TRBJ1-1; 12 nucleotides align to TRBD1. Germline loops: CDR1 ENHRY, CDR2 SYGVKD. The V segment lost 8 bases and the J segment 5 bases; nucleotides outside the gene matches: 9. This CDR3 has 15 residues. CDR3 sequence: CAIGGTGGARTEAFF. The CDR3 bases are TGTGCCATCGGCGGGACAGGGGGCGCGCGGACTGAAGCTTTCTTT.

The rearrangement joins TRBV27 to TRBJ2-3; the match to TRBD2 covers 14 bases. Trimming cost V 0 bases and J 1 base; bases outside gene matches: 6. CDR3 length equals 19 residues. Germline lookup yields CDR1 MNHEY and CDR2 SMNVEV (reference sequence). DNA for the CDR3: TGTGCCAGCAGTTTATCCGGACTAGCGGGAGGACTCCGCACAGATACGCAGTATTTT. It yields the protein CASSLSGLAGGLRTDTQYF.

This chain links TRBV29-1 with TRBJ2-1; D might be TRBD1 (5 bases). Trimming left V 5 bases short and J 0 bases short, with 11 bases between. The CDR3 runs 14 residues. The germline gives CDR1 SQVTM, CDR2 ANQGSEA. The CDR3 sequence: CSVPTEYSYNEQFF. The CDR3 nucleotides read TGCAGCGTTCCGACAGAATACTCCTACAATGAGCAGTTCTTC.

The chain combines TRBV4-2 with TRBJ2-1; no clear D gene. V was shortened by 0 bases and J by 2 bases, with 8 bases between the two germline ends. Germline values: CDR1 LGHNA, CDR2 YNFKEQ. This CDR3 is 15 amino acids long. The CDR3 DNA reads as TGTGCCAGCAGCCAAGATACCCTGGCCTACAATGAGCAGTTCTTC. Translation gives CASSQDTLAYNEQFF.

The chain joins TRBV28 to TRBJ2-6, with 7 positions matching TRBD2. Trimming removed 1 base from V and 4 bases from J; junction bases left unmatched: 13. This CDR3 has 19 residues. Germline-derived CDR1 and CDR2 are MDHEN and SYDVKM. In nucleotides, the CDR3 is TGTGCCAGCAGTTTATCATTACCCTTGCGGGGGAAGGGGGCCAACGTCCTGACTTTC. Its protein is CASSLSLPLRGKGANVLTF.

The chain couples TRBV30 to TRBJ1-2; D might be TRBD1 (5 bases). The ends were cut back, 1 base at V and 10 bases at J, with 13 bases in the middle. The CDR3 is made up of 12 amino acids. Germline V gives CDR1 GTSNPN, CDR2 SVGIG (reference sequence). The CDR3 sequence: CAWSANPGDYTF. CDR3 sequence (DNA): TGTGCCTGGAGTGCCAATCCGGGGGACTACACCTTC.

This clone came up once. This rearrangement joins TRBV2 to TRBJ2-1; possibly TRBD1 for D (5 bases). Germline CDR1 SNHLY, CDR2 FYNNEI. This CDR3 is built from 15 residues. V lost 3 bases and J lost 3, with 12 bases in between. CDR3 sequence: CASSEEQQGYNEQFF. As DNA, the CDR3 is TGTGCCAGCAGTGAGGAGCAGCAGGGCTACAATGAGCAGTTCTTC.

This clone showed up just once. This sequence joins TRBV6-5 and TRBJ1-1; D is ambiguous. Trimming left V 7 bases short and J 3 bases short, with 12 bases between. This CDR3 region has 13 residues. Germline CDR1 is MNHEY and CDR2 is SVGAGI. CDR3 sequence: CASKRAGDTEAFF. Written as DNA, the CDR3 is TGTGCCAGCAAACGTGCCGGGGACACTGAAGCTTTCTTT.